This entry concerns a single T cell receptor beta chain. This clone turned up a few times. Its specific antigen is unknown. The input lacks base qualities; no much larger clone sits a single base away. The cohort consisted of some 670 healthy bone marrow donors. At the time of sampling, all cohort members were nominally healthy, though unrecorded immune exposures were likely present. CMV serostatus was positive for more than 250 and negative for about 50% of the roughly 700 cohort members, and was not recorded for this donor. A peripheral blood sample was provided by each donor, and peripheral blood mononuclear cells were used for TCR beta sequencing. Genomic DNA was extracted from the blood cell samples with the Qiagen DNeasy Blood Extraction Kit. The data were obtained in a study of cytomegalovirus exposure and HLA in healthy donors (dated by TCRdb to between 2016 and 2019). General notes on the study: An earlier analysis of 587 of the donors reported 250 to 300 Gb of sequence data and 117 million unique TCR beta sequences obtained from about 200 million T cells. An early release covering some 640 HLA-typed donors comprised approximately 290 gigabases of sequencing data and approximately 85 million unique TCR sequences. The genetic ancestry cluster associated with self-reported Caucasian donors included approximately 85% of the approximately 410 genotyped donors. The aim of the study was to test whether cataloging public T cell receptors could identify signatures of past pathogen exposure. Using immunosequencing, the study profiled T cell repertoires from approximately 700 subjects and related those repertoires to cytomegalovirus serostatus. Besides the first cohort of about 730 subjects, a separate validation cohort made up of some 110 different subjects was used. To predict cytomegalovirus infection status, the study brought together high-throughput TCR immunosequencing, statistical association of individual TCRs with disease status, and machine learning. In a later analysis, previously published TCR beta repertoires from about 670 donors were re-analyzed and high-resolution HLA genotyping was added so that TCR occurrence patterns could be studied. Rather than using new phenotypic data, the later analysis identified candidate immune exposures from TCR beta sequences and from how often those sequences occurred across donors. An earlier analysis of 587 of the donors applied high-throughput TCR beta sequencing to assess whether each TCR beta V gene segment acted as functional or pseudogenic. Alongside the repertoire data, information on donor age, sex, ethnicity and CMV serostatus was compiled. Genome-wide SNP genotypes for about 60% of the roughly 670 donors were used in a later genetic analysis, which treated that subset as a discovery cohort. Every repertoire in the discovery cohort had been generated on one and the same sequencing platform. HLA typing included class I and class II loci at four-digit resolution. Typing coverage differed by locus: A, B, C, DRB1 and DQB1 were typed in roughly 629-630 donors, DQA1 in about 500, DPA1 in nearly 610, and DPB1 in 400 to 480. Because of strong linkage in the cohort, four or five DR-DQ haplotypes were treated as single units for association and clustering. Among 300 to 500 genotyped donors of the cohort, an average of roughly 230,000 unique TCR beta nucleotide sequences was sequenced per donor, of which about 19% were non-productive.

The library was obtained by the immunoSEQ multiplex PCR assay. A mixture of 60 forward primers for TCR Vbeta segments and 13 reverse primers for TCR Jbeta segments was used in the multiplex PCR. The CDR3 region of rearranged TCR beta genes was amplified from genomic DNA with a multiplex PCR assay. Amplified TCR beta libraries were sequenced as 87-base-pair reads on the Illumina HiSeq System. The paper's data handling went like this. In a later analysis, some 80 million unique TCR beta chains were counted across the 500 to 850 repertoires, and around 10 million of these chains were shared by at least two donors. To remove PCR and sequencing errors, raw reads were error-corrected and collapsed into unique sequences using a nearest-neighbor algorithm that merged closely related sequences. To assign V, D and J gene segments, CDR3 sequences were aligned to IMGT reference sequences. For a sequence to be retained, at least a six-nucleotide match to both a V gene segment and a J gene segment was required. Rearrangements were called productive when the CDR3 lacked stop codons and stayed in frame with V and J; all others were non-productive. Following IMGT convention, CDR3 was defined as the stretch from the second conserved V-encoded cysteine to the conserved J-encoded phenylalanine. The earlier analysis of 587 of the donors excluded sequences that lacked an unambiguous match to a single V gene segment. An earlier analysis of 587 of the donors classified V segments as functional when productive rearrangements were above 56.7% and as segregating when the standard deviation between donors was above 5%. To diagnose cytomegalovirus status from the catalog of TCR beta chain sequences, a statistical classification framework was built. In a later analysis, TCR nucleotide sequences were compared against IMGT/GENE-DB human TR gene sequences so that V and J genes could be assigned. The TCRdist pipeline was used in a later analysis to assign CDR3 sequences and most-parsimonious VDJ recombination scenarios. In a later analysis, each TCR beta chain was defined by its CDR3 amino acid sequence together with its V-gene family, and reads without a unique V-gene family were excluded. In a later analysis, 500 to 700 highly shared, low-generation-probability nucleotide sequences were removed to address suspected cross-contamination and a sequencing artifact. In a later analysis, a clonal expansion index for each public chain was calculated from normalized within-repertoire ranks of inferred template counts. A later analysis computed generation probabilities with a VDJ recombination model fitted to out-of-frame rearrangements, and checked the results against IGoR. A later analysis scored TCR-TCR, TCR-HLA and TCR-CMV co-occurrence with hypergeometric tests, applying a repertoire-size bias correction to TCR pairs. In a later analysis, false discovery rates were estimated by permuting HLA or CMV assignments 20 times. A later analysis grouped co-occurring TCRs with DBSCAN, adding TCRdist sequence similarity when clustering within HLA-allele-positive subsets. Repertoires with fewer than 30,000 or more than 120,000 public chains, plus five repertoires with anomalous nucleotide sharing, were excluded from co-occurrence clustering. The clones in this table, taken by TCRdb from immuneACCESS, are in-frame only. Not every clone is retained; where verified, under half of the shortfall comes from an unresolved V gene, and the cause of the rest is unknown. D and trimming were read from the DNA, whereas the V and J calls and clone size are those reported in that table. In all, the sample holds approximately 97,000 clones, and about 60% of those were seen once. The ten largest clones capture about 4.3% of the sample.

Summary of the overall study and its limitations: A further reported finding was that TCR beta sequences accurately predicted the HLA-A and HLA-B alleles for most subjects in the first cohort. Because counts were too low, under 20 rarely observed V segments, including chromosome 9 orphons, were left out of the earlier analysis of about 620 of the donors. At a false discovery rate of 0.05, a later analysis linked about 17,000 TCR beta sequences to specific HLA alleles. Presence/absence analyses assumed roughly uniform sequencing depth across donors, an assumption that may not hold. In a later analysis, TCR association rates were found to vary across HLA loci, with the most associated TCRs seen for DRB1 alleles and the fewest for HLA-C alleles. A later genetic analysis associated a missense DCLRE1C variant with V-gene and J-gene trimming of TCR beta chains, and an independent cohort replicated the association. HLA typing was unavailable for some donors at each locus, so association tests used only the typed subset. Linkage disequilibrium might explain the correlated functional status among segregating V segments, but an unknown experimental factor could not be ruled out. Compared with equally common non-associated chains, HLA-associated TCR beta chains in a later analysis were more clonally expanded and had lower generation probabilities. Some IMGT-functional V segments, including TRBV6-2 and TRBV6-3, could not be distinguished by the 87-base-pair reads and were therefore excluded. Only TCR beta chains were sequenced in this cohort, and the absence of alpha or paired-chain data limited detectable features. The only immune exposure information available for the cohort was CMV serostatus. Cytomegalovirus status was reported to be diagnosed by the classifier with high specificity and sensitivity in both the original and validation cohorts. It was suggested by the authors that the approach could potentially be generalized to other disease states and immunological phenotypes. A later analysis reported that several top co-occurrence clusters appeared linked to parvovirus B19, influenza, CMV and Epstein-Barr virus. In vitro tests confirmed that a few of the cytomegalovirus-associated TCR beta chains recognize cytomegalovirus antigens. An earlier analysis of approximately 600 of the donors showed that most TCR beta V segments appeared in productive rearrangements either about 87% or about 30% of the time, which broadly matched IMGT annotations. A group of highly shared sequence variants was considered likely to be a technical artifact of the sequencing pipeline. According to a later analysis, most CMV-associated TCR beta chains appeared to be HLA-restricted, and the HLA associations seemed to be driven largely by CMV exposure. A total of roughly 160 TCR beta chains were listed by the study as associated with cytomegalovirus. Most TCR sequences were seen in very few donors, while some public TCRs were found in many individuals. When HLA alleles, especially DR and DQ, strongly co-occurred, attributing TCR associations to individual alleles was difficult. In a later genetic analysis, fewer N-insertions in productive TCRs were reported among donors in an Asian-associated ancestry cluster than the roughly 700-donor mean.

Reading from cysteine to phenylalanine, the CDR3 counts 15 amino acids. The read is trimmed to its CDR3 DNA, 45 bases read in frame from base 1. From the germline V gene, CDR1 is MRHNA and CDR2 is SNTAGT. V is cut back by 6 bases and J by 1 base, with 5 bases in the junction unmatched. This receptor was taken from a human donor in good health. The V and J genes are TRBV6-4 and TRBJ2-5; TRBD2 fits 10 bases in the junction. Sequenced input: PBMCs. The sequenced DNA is TGTGCCAGCAGCCTACTAGCGGGATCCCAAGAGACCCAGTACTTC. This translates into CASSLLAGSQETQYF.